The present T cell receptor (beta chain) was sequenced within a study of T cell changes during pregnancy in multiple sclerosis. This clone appeared a single time. Only in-frame clones appear in the TCRdb table, and some are missing; sequencing was by immunoSEQ multiplex PCR. Of 33,000 or so clones listed, over 85% are singletons. This receptor was taken from a female donor in good health, enrolled as a control in a pregnancy study. Sequencing was performed on peripheral blood, taken in the third trimester of pregnancy.

The CDR3 sequence is CASSLGGNTEAFF. DNA of the CDR3: TGCGCCAGCAGCTTAGGCGGGAACACTGAAGCTTTCTTT. This chain joins TRBV5-1 and TRBJ1-1, with no clear D. Germline V CDR1 and CDR2: SGHRS, YFSETQ. The CDR3 loop spans 13 amino acids. The V end was cut by 2 bases, the J end by 1 base, with 6 bases between.